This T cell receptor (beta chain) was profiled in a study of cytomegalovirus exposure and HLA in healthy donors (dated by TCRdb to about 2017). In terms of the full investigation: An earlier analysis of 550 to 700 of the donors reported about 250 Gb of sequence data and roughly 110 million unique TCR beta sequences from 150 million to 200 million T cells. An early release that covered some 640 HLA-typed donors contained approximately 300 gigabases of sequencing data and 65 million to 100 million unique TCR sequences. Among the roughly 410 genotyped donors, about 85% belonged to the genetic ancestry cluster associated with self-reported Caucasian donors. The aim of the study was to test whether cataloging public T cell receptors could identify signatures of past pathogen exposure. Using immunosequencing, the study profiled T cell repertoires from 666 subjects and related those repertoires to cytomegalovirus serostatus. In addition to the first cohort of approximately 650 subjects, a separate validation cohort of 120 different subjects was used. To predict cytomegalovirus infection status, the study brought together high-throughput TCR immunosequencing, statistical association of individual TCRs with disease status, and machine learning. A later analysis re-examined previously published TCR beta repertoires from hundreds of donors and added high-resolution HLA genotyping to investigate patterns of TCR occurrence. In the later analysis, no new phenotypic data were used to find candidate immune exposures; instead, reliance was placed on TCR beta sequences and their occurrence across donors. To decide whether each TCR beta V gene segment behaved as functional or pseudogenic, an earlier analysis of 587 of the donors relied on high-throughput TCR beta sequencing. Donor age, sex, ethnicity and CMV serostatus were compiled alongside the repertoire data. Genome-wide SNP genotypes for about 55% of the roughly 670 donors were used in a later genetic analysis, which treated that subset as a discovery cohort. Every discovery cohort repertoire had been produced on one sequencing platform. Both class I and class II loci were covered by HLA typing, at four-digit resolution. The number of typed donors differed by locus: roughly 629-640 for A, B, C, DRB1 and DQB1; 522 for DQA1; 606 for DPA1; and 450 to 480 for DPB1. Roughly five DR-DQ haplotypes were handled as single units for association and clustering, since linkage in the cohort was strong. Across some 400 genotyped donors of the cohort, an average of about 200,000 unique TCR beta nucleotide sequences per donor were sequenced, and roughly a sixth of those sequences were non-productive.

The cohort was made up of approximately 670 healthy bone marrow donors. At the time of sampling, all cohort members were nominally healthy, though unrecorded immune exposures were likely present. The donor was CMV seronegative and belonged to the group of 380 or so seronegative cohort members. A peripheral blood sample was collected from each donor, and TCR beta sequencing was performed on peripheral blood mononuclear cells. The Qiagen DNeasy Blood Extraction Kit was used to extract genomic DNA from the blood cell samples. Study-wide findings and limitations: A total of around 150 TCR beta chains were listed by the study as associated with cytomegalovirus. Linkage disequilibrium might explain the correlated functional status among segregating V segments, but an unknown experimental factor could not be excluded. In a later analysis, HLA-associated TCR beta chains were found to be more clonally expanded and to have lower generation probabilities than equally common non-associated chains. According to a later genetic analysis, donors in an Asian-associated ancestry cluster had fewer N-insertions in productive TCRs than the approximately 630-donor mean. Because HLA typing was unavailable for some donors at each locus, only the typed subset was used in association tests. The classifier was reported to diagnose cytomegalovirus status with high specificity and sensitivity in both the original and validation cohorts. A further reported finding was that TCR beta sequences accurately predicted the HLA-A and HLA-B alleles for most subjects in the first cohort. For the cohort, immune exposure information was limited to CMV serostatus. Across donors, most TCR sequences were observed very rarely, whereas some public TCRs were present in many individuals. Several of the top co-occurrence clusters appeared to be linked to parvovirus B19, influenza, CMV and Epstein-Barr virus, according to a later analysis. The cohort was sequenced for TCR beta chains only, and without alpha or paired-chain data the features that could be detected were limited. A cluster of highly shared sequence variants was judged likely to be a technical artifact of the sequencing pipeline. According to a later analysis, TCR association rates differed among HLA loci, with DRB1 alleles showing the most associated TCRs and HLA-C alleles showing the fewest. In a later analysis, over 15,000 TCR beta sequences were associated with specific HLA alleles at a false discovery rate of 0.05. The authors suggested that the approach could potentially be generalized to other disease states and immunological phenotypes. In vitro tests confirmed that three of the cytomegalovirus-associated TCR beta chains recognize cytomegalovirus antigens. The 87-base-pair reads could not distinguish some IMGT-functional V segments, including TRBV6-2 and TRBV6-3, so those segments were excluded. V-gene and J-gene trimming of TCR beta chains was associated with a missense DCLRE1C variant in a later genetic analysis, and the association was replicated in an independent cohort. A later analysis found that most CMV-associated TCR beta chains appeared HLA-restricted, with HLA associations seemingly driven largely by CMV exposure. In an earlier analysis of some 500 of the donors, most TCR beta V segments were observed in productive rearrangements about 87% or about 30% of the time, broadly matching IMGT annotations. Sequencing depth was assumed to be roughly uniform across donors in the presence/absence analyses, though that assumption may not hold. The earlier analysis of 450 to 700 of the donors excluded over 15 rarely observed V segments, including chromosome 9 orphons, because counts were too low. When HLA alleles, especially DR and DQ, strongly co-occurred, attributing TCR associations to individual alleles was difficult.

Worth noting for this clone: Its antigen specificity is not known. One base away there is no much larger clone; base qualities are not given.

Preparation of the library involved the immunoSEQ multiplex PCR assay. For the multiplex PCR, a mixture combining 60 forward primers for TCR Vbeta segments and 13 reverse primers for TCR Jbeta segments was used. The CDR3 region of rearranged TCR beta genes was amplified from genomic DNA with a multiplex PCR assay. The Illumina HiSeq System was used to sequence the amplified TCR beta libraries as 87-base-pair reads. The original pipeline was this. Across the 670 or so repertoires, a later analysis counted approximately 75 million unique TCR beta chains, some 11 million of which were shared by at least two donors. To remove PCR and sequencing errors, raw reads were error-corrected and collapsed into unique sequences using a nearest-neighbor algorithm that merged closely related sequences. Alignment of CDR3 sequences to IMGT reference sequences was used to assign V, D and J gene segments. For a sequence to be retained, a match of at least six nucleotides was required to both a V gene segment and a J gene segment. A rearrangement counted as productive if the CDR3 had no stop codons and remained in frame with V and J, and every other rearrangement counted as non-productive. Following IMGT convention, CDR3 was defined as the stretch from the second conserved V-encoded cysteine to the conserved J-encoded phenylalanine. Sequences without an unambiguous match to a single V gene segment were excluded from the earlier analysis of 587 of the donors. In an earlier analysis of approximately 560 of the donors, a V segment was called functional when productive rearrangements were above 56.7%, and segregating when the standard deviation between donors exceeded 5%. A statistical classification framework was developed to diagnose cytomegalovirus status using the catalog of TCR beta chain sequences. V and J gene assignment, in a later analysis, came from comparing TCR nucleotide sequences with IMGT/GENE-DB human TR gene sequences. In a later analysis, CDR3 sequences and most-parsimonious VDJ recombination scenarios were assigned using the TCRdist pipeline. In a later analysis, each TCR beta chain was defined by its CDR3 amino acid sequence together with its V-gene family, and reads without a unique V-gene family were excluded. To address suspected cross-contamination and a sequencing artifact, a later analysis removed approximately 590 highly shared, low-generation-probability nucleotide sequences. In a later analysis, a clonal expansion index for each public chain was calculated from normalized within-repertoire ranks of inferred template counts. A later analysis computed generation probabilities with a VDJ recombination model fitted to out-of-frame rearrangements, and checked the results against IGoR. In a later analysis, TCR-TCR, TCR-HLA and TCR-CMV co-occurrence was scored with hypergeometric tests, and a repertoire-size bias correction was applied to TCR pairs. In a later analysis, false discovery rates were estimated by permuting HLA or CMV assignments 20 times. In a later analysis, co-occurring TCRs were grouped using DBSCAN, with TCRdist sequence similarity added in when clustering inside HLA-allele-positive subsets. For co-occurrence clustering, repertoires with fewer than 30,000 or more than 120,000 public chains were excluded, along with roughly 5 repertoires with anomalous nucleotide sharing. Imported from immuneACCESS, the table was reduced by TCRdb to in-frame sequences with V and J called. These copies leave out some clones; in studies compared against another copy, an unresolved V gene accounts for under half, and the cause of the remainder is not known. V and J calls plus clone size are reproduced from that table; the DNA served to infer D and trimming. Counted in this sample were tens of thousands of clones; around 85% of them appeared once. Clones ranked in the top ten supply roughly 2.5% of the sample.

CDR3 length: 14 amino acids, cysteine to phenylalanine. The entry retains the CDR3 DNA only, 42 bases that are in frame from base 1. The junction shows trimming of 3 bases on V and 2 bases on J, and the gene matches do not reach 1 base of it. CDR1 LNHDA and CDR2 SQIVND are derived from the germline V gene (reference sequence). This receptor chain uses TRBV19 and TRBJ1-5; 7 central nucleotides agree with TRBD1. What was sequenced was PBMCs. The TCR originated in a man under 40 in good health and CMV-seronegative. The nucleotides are TGTGCCAGTAGTATTACAGGGGGCAATCAGCCCCAGCATTTT. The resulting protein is CASSITGGNQPQHF.